This TCR beta chain stems from a study of T cells in Graves' hyperthyroidism and ophthalmopathy. Broader study findings: In blood, most of the thyroid clonotypes expanded above 0.001 were also present. From stable hyperthyroidism, ophthalmopathy was set apart by a 13 V-J model.

A note on this clonotype: Its specificity is not known.

Lactation, pregnancy, other autoimmune disease or uncontrolled infection led to exclusion of patients. Diagnoses used clinical symptoms, serum thyroxine and TRAb, thyroid ultrasound and orbital computed tomography. Amplification of TCR beta CDR3 regions was performed using RNA transcripts as template. First-round RT-PCR with HTBI primers amplified the TCR CDR3 region. TCRdb fed the multiplex PCR reads into MiXCR, producing one record per CDR3 protein. Here the sample spans around 270,000 distinct CDR3 sequences, roughly a fifth being singletons. CDR1 is SGHAT and CDR2 is FQNNGV in the germline V gene. The V segment lost 5 bases and the J segment 8 bases; nucleotides outside the gene matches: 9. CDR3 length: 15 amino acids.

This receptor was taken from a man aged 45-60 years with Graves' ophthalmopathy. Sequencing was carried out using blood. The chain carries TRBV11-2 and TRBJ1-3; TRBD1 aligns across 10 bases. In nucleotides, the CDR3 is TGTGCCAGCAGCCCTCGACAGGGGGCTGCATACACCATATATTTT. Protein: CASSPRQGAAYTIYF.